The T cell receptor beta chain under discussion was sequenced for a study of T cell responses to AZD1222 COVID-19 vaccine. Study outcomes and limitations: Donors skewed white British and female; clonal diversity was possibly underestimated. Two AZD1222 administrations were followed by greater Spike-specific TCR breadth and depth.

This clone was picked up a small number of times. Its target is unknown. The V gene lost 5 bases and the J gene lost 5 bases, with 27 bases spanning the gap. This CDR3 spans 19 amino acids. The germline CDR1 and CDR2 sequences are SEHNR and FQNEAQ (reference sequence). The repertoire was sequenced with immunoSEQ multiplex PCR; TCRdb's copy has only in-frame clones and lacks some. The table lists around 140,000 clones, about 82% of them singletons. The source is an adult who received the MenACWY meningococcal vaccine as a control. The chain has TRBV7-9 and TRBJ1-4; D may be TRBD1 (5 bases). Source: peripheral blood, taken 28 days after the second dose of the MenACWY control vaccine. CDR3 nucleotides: TGTGCCAGCAGCCCCGGTCGAACAGGTCAACCCTCCCAAAATGAAAAACTGTTTTTT. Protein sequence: CASSPGRTGQPSQNEKLFF.